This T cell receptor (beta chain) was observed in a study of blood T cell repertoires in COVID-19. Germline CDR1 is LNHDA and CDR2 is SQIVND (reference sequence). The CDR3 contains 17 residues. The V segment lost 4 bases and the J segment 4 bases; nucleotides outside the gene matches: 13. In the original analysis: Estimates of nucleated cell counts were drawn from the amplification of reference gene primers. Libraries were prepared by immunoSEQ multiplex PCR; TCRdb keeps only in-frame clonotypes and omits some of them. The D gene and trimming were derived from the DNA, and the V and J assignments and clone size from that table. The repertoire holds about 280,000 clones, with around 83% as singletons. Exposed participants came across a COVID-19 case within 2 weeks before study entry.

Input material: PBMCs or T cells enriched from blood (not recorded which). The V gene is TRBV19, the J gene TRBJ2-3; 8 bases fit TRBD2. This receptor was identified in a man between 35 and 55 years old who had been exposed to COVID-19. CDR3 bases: TGTGCCAGTAGTAAAAGGGCTAAGCGGGAGAGTGCAGATACGCAGTATTTT. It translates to CASSKRAKRESADTQYF.